This TCR beta chain was profiled in a study of blood T cell repertoires in COVID-19. The V gene end was trimmed by 1 base and the J gene end by 6 bases; junction bases not matched to a gene: 11. This CDR3 contains 16 residues. Germline assignment: CDR1 LGHDT and CDR2 YNNKEL (reference sequence). Clones were read by immunoSEQ multiplex PCR, and TCRdb kept only the in-frame ones, dropping some. Here the sample spans some 220,000 clones, about 80% being singletons. This chain links TRBV3-1 (or the pseudogene TRBV3-2) with TRBJ2-5; 7 bases map to TRBD1. The TCR comes from a woman aged 40 to 50 with acute COVID-19. The sequenced material came from PBMCs or T cells enriched from blood (not recorded which). In nucleotides, the CDR3 is TGTGCCAGCAGCCAAGGGGACAGCCCGGACGGAAAGACCCAGTACTTC. It yields the protein CASSQGDSPDGKTQYF.